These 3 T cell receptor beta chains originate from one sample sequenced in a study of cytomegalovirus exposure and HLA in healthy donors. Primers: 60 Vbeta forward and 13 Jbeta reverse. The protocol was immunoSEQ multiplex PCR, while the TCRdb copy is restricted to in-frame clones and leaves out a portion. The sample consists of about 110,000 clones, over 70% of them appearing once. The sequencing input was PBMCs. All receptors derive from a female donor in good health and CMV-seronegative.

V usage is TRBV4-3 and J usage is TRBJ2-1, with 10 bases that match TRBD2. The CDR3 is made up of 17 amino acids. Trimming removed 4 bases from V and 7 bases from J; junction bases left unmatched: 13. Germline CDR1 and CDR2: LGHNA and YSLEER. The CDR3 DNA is TGCGCCAGCAGCCTCGGCTGGGCTAGCGGGAGTTATAATGAGCAGTTCTTC. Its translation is CASSLGWASGSYNEQFF.

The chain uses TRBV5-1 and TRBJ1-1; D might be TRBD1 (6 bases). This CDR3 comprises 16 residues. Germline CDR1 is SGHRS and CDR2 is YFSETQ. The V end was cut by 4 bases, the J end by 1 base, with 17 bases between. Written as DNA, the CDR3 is TGCGCCAGCAGCATTGGCGGGGGGCTAACGAACACTGAAGCTTTCTTT. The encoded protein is CASSIGGGLTNTEAFF.

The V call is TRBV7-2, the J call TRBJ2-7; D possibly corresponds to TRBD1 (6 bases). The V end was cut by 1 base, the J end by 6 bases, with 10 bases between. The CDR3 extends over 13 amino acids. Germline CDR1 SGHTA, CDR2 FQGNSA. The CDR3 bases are TGTGCCAGCAGCTTAGACAGGGTGACCGAGCAGTACTTC. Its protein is CASSLDRVTEQYF.